This record covers a single TCR beta chain. Its antigen remains unknown. The CDR3 is 13 amino acids. V was clipped by 5 bases and J by 6 bases, with 10 bases between them. Germline V gene lookup returns CDR1 SGHVS and CDR2 FQNEAQ. This specimen comes from a study of blood T cells in healthy people across ages. Regarding the study as a whole: It was held that the diversity estimates obtained from one million T cells were underestimates. Strong correlation was found linking TCR beta diversity to naive T cell percentage. Naive CD4+ cells and diversity were both higher in long-lived donors than in aged donors.

Per individual sample, total RNA of at least 5.5 micrograms was extracted. A sample-barcoded 5' primer and a J-beta primer mix were used in a second PCR of roughly 6 to 11 cycles. TCRdb reanalysed the 5' RACE reads using MiXCR and keeps one entry per CDR3 protein. This table holds about 1.4 million distinct CDR3 sequences, 45% to 70% found once. The receptor was derived from a man aged 18 to 30 in good health. The chain couples TRBV7-8 to TRBJ1-4, with D perhaps matching TRBD1 (5 bases). Sequencing was carried out using blood. Written as DNA, the CDR3 is TGTGCCAGCAGCACCAGGGTAGATGAAAAACTGTTTTTT. It yields the protein CASSTRVDEKLFF.